The 5 T cell receptor beta chains below were found in one sample sequenced in a study of human T cells and chemical hapten exposure (dated by TCRdb to about 2021). Library preparation was by RACE. Sequencing used a NextSeq 500. The raw public data were reprocessed by TCRdb itself: fastp quality trimming at Q25, MiXCR clonotype calling, in-frame beta chains only. CDR3 protein duplicates are merged, each entry listing the most common genes and DNA. The sample yields about 49,000 distinct CDR3 sequences; around 9% were counted once. Around 4.3% of the sample goes to the ten largest clones. Taken with the paper, the label for time point translates to: patch test 1, 2 weeks after DPC sensitization. The treatment or condition label, read with the paper, signifies: therapeutic diphenylcyclopropenone sensitization with weekly scalp DPC. The source was whole blood, collected in connection with sensitization to the hapten diphenylcyclopropenone (DPC). These receptors were collected from a woman in her forties or fifties with alopecia areata. Some clones in this sample may be carry-over from other donors' samples.

This chain connects TRBV30 to TRBJ1-4, with D possibly being TRBD1 (5 bases). V lost 1 base and J 6 bases, leaving 15 bases between the germline ends. This CDR3 comprises 15 residues. CDR1 is GTSNPN and CDR2 is SVGIG in the germline V gene (reference sequence). CDR3 coding DNA: TGTGCCTGGAGTGAGTTATGGACACAAGATGAAAAACTGTTTTTT. Protein: CAWSELWTQDEKLFF.

This clonotype was counted only a few times. V gene TRBV4-1 combines with J gene TRBJ2-7; 7 nucleotides match TRBD2. After removal of 1 base from V and 0 bases from J, the junction contained 6 bases not matched to a gene. The CDR3 spans 16 residues. From germline, CDR1 is MGHRA and CDR2 YSYEKL. CDR3 region: CASSQVNERDSYEQYF. The CDR3 DNA reads as TGCGCCAGCAGCCAAGTTAACGAGCGGGACTCCTACGAGCAGTACTTC.

The chain has TRBV29-1 and TRBJ2-5; D not certain. The CDR3 runs to 12 residues. CDR1 and CDR2 (germline): SQVTM, ANQGSEA. V dropped 4 bases and J dropped 2 bases, with 8 bases sitting between them. The CDR3 sequence is CSVAGIQETQYF. CDR3 nucleotide sequence: TGCAGCGTTGCTGGGATTCAAGAGACCCAGTACTTC.

This clonotype was observed at least ten times. The chain links TRBV7-9 to TRBJ1-4, with no clear D. Trimming pared 2 bases from V and 8 bases from J, leaving 9 bases between. The V gene's germline CDR1 is SEHNR and CDR2 FQNEAQ (reference sequence). CDR3 length: 13 amino acids. The CDR3 reads CASSLTGNEKLFF. DNA for the CDR3: TGTGCCAGCAGCTTAACGGGGAACGAAAAACTGTTTTTT.

In its sample, this clonotype is medium-sized. V and J are TRBV28 and TRBJ2-1; no firm D call. The V gene's germline CDR1 is MDHEN and CDR2 SYDVKM. Trimming cost V 5 bases and J 4 bases, with 9 bases left between them. The CDR3 covers 13 residues. The CDR3 coding sequence is TGTGCCAGCAGTCCCAAGGGTTACAATGAGCAGTTCTTC. Its protein product is CASSPKGYNEQFF.